The next 9 T cell receptor beta chains were all read from a single sample in a study of T cell responses to AZD1222 COVID-19 vaccine. Profiling relied on immunoSEQ multiplex PCR, and the TCRdb table lists in-frame clones only, not all of them. This sample carries 120,000 to 150,000 clones, roughly 88% of them seen once, and the ten largest clones take 1.5% to 2%. The input for sequencing was peripheral blood, taken 28 days after the second AZD1222 dose. These receptors came from an adult who received the AZD1222 COVID-19 vaccine.

The chain carries TRBV7-3 and TRBJ1-2; D perhaps matches TRBD1 (5 bases). Trimming took off 3 bases at V and 6 bases at J, with 11 bases between the two ends. Germline V gene lookup returns CDR1 SGHTA and CDR2 FQGTGA. The CDR3 consists of 13 residues. This CDR3 is CASSFRGGDGYTF. For the CDR3, the DNA is TGTGCCAGCAGCTTTAGGGGCGGTGATGGCTACACCTTC.

CDR3 in DNA: TGTGCCAGCAGTGAAGCCGGCAACTATGGCTACACCTTC. Encoded protein: CASSEAGNYGYTF. V usage is TRBV6-1 and J usage is TRBJ1-2; D remains unclear. CDR1 and CDR2 from the germline V gene are MNHNS and SASEGT. This CDR3 region has 13 residues. V dropped 0 bases and J dropped 2 bases, with 4 bases sitting between them.

The chain has TRBV30 and TRBJ2-1; TRBD2 matches 11 bases. In germline, CDR1 is GTSNPN, CDR2 SVGIG (reference sequence). V was clipped by 5 bases and J by 4 bases; unmatched bases: 10. This CDR3 spans 16 amino acids. As DNA, the CDR3 is TGTGCCTGGGTCTCCCCCGGGACTAGCGGTTACAATGAGCAGTTCTTC. This codes for CAWVSPGTSGYNEQFF. The full variable domain, its missing parts supplied by reference TRBV30 and TRBJ2-1, is SQTIHQWPATLVQPVGSPLSLECTVEGTSNPNLYWYRQAAGRGLQLLFYSVGIGQISSEVPQNLSASRPQDRQFILSSKKLLLSDSGFYLCAWVSPGTSGYNEQFFGPGTRLTVL.

V gene TRBV29-1 combines with J gene TRBJ2-3; D may correspond to TRBD1 or TRBD2 (6 bases each). This CDR3 has 10 residues. The V gene's germline CDR1 is SQVTM and CDR2 ANQGSEA. Trimming took 7 bases from V and 8 from J, leaving 10 bases between them. The DNA of the CDR3 is TGCAGCGCCGGAGGGGGTACGCAGTATTTT. Translated: CSAGGGTQYF.

The chain has TRBV20-1 and TRBJ2-1; tentatively, D is TRBD1 (6 bases). This CDR3 is built from 11 residues. Germline V gives CDR1 DFQATT, CDR2 SNEGSKA (reference sequence). CDR3 residues: CRTGLNNEQFF. The CDR3 region has the DNA TGCAGGACAGGTTTGAACAATGAGCAGTTCTTC.

This sequence joins TRBV9 and TRBJ2-7; 8 nucleotides match TRBD1. Trimming cost V 0 bases and J 0 bases; bases outside gene matches: 2. In germline, CDR1 is SGDLS, CDR2 YYNGEE. This CDR3 region has 15 residues. The CDR3 loop is CASSVGTGGSYEQYF. For the CDR3, the DNA is TGTGCCAGCAGCGTAGGAACAGGGGGCTCCTACGAGCAGTACTTC.

This chain uses TRBV9 with TRBJ2-7; 8 bases line up with TRBD2. CDR1 and CDR2 (germline): SGDLS, YYNGEE. The CDR3 spans 16 residues. Trimming at V came to 4 bases and at J to 3 bases, leaving 12 bases not matched to a gene. The CDR3 spells CASSINPAGVSYEQYF. The CDR3 region has the DNA TGTGCCAGCAGCATCAACCCAGCGGGAGTGAGCTACGAGCAGTACTTC.

The chain uses TRBV6-5 and TRBJ1-1; D perhaps matches TRBD1 (6 bases). This CDR3 region has 14 residues. Trimming pared 1 base from V and 4 bases from J, leaving 10 bases between. The germline V gene has CDR1 MNHEY and CDR2 SVGAGI. The CDR3 region has the DNA TGTGCCAGCAGTTACTTGGGGGCGGGCACTGAAGCTTTCTTT. This sequence encodes CASSYLGAGTEAFF.

V gene TRBV7-2 combines with J gene TRBJ2-7; 8 nucleotides agree with TRBD2. This CDR3 spans 15 amino acids. Germline CDR1 reads SGHTA; CDR2 reads FQGNSA. Trimming removed 5 bases from V and 6 bases from J; junction bases left unmatched: 12. The CDR3 loop reads CASSRRPAGASEQYF. The DNA of the CDR3 is TGTGCCAGCAGCCGCCGCCCAGCGGGAGCCTCCGAGCAGTACTTC.